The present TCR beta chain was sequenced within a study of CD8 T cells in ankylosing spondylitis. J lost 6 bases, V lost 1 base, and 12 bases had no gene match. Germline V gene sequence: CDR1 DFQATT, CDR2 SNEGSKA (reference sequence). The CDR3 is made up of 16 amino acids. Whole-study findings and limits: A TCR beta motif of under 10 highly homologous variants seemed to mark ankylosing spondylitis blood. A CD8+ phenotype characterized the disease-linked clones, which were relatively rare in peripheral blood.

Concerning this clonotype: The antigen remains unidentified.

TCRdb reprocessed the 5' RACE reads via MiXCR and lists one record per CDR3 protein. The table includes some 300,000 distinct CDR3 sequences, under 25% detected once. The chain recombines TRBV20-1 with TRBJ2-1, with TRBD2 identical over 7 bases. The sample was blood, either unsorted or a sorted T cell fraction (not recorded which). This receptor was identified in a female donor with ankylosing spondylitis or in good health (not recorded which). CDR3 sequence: CSARALHRDYLNEQFF. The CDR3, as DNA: TGCAGTGCTAGAGCATTACACCGGGACTACCTCAATGAGCAGTTCTTC.